Detailed here is one T cell receptor beta chain. The germline V gene encodes CDR1 GTSNPN and CDR2 SVGIG (reference sequence). The trim removed 2 bases at V and 6 bases at J, leaving 9 bases unmatched. The CDR3 consists of 14 residues. This record belongs to a study of blood T cell repertoires in COVID-19. Whole-study context: Donors in the United States, Italy and Spain gave samples during acute or convalescent COVID-19.

The table came from immunoSEQ multiplex PCR; TCRdb's copy has only in-frame clones and leaves some out. The sample yields under 200,000 clones, 90% to 95% seen once. This chain links TRBV30 with TRBJ2-7, with 8 positions matching TRBD1. The sequenced sample was peripheral blood. The receptor was isolated from a man aged 50-60 years with acute or convalescent COVID-19. Written as DNA, the CDR3 is TGTGCCTGGAGTATCAGGACAGGGCTTGCCGAGCAGTACTTC. The encoded protein is CAWSIRTGLAEQYF.